Below, 16 T cell receptor beta chains from the same sample are listed, as sequenced in a study of cytotoxic CD8 clonotypes in ibrutinib-treated CLL. Assay used: immunoSEQ multiplex PCR; TCRdb lists only in-frame clones, some missing. The table includes about 330,000 clones, roughly 71% detected once. This sample comprised PBMCs, obtained after 36 months of ibrutinib treatment. The receptors were gathered from a human donor with chronic lymphocytic leukemia.

This clone was seen only a few times. CDR3 region: CASMRGGITEAFF. CDR3 DNA sequence: TGTGCCAGCATGAGAGGAGGGATCACTGAAGCTTTCTTT. The J gene is TRBJ1-1, the V gene TRBV7-9; D ambiguous. V lost 7 bases and J lost 4, with 13 bases in between. This CDR3 spans 13 amino acids. Germline-derived CDR1 and CDR2 are SEHNR and FQNEAQ (reference sequence).

The rearrangement links TRBV6-6 to TRBJ1-2, with 8 bases matching TRBD1. Germline V CDR1 and CDR2: MNHNY, SVGAGI (reference sequence). The junction had 8 bases not matched to a gene; V was cut back by 4 bases and J by 4 bases. There are 15 residues in the CDR3. The CDR3 DNA sequence: TGTGCCAGCAGTTTCCCCGGACAGGGTGGCTATGGCTACACCTTC. This codes for CASSFPGQGGYGYTF.

J is TRBJ2-5 and V is TRBV10-3; the match to TRBD1 covers 9 bases. The J segment lost 5 bases and the V segment lost 0 bases, leaving 7 bases of the junction unmatched. The CDR3 is made up of 16 amino acids. CDR1 is ENHRY, CDR2 SYGVKD, per germline. The CDR3 sequence: CAISESRDREGETQYF. The DNA for the CDR3 is TGTGCCATCAGTGAGTCGAGGGACAGGGAAGGGGAGACCCAGTACTTC.

This chain connects TRBV7-6 to TRBJ2-3, with D perhaps assigned TRBD1 or TRBD2 (6 bases each). The CDR3 is 16 residues long. Trimming took off 4 bases at V and 6 bases at J, with 20 bases between the two ends. CDR1 is SGHVS, CDR2 FNYEAQ, per germline. This CDR3 reads CASSSRRDIPLDTQYF. DNA for the CDR3: TGTGCCAGCAGCTCCAGGAGGGACATACCGTTGGATACGCAGTATTTT.

This chain joins TRBV4-2 and TRBJ2-7; 14 bases are a match to TRBD2. Per germline, CDR1 LGHNA and CDR2 YNFKEQ. V shed 4 bases, J shed 2 bases, and the junction held 4 bases outside the gene matches. The CDR3 has 16 residues. The CDR3 DNA reads as TGTGCCAGCAGCCCGCCGGGACTAGCGGGAGCCTACGAGCAGTACTTC. This sequence encodes CASSPPGLAGAYEQYF.

As concerns this clone: The sample holds other DNA sequences that translate to the same CDR3. V and J are TRBV28 and TRBJ2-7, with 10 bases aligning to TRBD2. Per germline, CDR1 MDHEN and CDR2 SYDVKM. There are 13 residues in the CDR3. V dropped 6 bases and J dropped 4; count of bases not matched to a gene: 3. CDR3 sequence reads: CASRRLAGYEQYF. The CDR3 nucleotides are TGTGCCAGCAGGCGACTAGCGGGTTACGAGCAGTACTTC.

The chain links TRBV11-2 to TRBJ2-7, with 7 bases lining up with TRBD1. Trimming took 5 bases from V and 3 from J; bases not matched to a gene: 4. Germline CDR1 is SGHAT and CDR2 is FQNNGV. The CDR3 length is 13 residues. CDR3 protein: CASSRDSHYEQYF. CDR3 DNA sequence: TGTGCCAGCAGCCGGGACAGCCACTACGAGCAGTACTTC.

V usage is TRBV27 and J usage is TRBJ2-7, with D perhaps TRBD1 (6 bases). The germline CDR1 and CDR2 sequences are MNHEY and SMNVEV (reference sequence). This CDR3 is built from 14 residues. V lost 5 bases to trimming and J lost 2 bases, with 13 bases between them. CDR3 sequence: CASSPQGHPYEQYF. The CDR3 coding sequence is TGTGCCAGCAGTCCCCAGGGACATCCCTACGAGCAGTACTTC.

The genes are TRBV4-1 and TRBJ2-3; the match to TRBD1 covers 9 bases. The CDR3 spans 14 residues. CDR1 and CDR2 from the germline V gene are MGHRA and YSYEKL. The J segment lost 1 base and the V segment lost 8 bases, leaving 4 bases of the junction unmatched. CDR3 amino acids: CASLQGAGTDTQYF. The CDR3, as DNA: TGCGCCAGCCTACAGGGGGCAGGCACAGATACGCAGTATTTT.

This chain uses TRBV11-3 with TRBJ1-2; D is unresolved. The germline V and J ends were trimmed by 5 bases and 0 bases, with 16 bases remaining between them. CDR1 and CDR2 from the germline V gene are SGHNT and YENEEA. This CDR3 has 16 residues. The CDR3, as DNA: TGTGCCAGCAGCCGGGTCCTCCCCATAGCTAACTATGGCTACACCTTC. It specifies CASSRVLPIANYGYTF.

DNA for the CDR3: TGCGCCAGCAGCGTAGGTCTGAAGGTCCCGAACACCGGGGAGCTGTTTTTT. It yields the protein CASSVGLKVPNTGELFF. The chain has TRBV5-1 and TRBJ2-2; D not certain. The CDR3 sequence is 17 residues long. V dropped 4 bases and J dropped 0 bases, with 16 bases sitting between them. The germline CDR1 and CDR2 sequences are SGHRS and YFSETQ.

CDR3 nucleotides: TGTGCCATCAGTGAGTCGCAGGAGGACACCATATATTTT. As protein: CAISESQEDTIYF. The chain recombines TRBV10-3 with TRBJ1-3; unclear D gene. Deletions cut 0 bases from V and 8 bases from J, with 8 bases between. CDR1 is ENHRY and CDR2 is SYGVKD in the germline V gene. This CDR3 is built from 13 residues.

This clone was seen a few times. The gene calls are TRBV10-2 and TRBJ1-2, with D possibly being TRBD1 (5 bases). The CDR3 is 14 residues long. V lost 2 bases to trimming and J lost 8 bases, with 15 bases between them. Germline V gives CDR1 WSHSY, CDR2 SAAADI. Here the CDR3 reads CASSEPTRTRGYTF. CDR3 bases: TGCGCCAGCAGTGAGCCCACCAGGACACGAGGCTACACCTTC.

The rearrangement joins TRBV28 to TRBJ2-3; D ambiguous. Trimming removed 2 bases from V and 0 bases from J, with 9 bases in between. The germline gives CDR1 MDHEN, CDR2 SYDVKM. The CDR3 sequence is 15 residues long. DNA for the CDR3: TGTGCCAGCAGTTTACCGCCCTCTAGCACAGATACGCAGTATTTT. Translation: CASSLPPSSTDTQYF. Full variable domain (outside the CDR3, taken from reference TRBV28 and TRBJ2-3): DVKVTQSSRYLVKRTGEKVFLECVQDMDHENMFWYRQDPGLGLRLIYFSYDVKMKEKGDIPEGYSVSREKKERFSLILESASTNQTSMYLCASSLPPSSTDTQYFGPGTRLTVL.

This sequence joins TRBV7-3 and TRBJ1-2, with 7 nucleotides matching TRBD1. Per the germline V gene, CDR1 is SGHTA and CDR2 is FQGTGA. CDR3 length: 13 amino acids. Trimming took 4 bases from V and 6 from J; bases not matched to a gene: 5. The CDR3 loop is CASSSTGTDGYTF. The CDR3 DNA reads as TGTGCCAGCAGCTCCACCGGGACAGATGGCTACACCTTC.

The chain joins TRBV7-3 to TRBJ1-3; 7 nucleotides align to TRBD1. The CDR3 has 14 residues. V was clipped by 3 bases and J by 4 bases; unmatched bases: 3. Germline CDR1 is SGHTA and CDR2 is FQGTGA. The CDR3 DNA is TGTGCCAGCAGCTTTACAGGGGACGGAAACACCATATATTTT. It is translated as CASSFTGDGNTIYF.